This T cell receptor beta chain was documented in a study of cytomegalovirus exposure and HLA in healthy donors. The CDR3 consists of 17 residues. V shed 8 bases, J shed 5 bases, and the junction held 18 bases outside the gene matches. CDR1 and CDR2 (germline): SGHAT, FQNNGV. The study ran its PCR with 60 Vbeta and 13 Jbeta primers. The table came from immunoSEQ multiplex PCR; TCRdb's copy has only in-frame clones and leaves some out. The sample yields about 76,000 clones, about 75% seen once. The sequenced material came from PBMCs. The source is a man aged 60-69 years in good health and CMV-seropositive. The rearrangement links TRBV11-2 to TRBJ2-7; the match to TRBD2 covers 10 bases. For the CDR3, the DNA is TGTGCCAGCGGGCAGGGGATAGCGGGAGGCACGGGGGACGAGCAGTACTTC. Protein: CASGQGIAGGTGDEQYF.